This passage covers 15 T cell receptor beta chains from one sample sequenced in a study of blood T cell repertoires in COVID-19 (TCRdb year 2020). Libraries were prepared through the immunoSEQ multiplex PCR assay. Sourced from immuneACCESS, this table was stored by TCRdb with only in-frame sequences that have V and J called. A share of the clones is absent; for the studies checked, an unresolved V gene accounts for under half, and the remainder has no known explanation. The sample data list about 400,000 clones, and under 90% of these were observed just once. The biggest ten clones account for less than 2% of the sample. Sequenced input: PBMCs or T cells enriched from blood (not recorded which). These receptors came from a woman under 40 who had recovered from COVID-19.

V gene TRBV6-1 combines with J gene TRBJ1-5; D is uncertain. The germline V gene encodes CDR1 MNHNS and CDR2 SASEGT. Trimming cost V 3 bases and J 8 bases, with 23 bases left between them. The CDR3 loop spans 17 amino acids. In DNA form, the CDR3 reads TGTGCCAGCAGTGATCGTTTGTACAGCTCTCTCCAGGAGCCCCAGCATTTT. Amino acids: CASSDRLYSSLQEPQHF.

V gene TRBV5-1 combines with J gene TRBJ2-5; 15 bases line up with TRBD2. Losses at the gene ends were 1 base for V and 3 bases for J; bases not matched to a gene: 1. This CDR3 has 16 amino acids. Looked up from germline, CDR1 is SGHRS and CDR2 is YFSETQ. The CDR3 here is CASSLRTSGREETQYF. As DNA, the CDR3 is TGCGCCAGCAGCTTGAGGACTAGCGGGAGGGAAGAGACCCAGTACTTC. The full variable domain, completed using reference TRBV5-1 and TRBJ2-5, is KAGVTQTPRYLIKTRGQQVTLSCSPISGHRSVSWYQQTPGQGLQFLFEYFSETQRNKGNFPGRFSGRQFSNSRSEMNVSTLELGDSALYLCASSLRTSGREETQYFGPGTRLLVL.

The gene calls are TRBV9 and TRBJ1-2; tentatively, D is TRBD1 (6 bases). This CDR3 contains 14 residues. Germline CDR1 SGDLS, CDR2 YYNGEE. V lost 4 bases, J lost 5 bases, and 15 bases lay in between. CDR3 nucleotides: TGTGCCAGCAGCCCACAGGGTGTCCTATATGGCTACACCTTC. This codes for CASSPQGVLYGYTF.

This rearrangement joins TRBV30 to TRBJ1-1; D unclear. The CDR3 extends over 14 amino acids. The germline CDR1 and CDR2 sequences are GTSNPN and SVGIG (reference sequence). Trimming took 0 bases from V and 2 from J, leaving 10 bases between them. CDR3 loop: CAWSVGLINTEAFF. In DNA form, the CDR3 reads TGTGCCTGGAGTGTAGGACTTATCAACACTGAAGCTTTCTTT.

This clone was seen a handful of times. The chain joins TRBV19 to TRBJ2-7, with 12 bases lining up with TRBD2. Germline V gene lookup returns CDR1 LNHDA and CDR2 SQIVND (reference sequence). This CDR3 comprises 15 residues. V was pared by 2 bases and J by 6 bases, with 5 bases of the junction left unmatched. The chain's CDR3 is CASSIRLAGVSEQYF. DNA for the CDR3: TGTGCCAGTAGTATAAGACTAGCGGGAGTATCCGAGCAGTACTTC. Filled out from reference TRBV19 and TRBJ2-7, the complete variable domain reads DGGITQSPKYLFRKEGQNVTLSCEQNLNHDAMYWYRQDPGQGLRLIYYSQIVNDFQKGDIAEGYSVSREKKESFPLTVTSAQKNPTAFYLCASSIRLAGVSEQYFGPGTRLTVT.

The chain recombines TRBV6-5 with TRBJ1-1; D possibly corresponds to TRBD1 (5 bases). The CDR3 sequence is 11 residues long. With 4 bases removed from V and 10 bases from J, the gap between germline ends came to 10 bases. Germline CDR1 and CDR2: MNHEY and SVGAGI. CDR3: CASSLGGGAFF. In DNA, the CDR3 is TGTGCCAGCAGTTTGGGGGGGGGAGCTTTCTTT.

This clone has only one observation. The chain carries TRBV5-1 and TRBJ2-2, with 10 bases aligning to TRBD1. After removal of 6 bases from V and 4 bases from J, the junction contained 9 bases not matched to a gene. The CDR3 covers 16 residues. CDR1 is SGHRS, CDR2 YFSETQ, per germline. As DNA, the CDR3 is TGCGCCAGCACCCAGCCGGGACAGGGGTTCACCGGGGAGCTGTTTTTT. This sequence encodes CASTQPGQGFTGELFF.

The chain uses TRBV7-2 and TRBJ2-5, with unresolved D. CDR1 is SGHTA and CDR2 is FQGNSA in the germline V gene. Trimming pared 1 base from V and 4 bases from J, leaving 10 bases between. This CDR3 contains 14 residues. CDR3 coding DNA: TGTGCCAGCAGCTTAGGAGTCCTCTCAGAGACCCAGTACTTC. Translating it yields CASSLGVLSETQYF. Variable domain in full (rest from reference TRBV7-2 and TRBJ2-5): GAGVSQSPSNKVTEKGKDVELRCDPISGHTALYWYRQSLGQGLEFLIYFQGNSAPDKSGLPSDRFSAERTGGSVSTLTIQRTQQEDSAVYLCASSLGVLSETQYFGPGTRLLVL.

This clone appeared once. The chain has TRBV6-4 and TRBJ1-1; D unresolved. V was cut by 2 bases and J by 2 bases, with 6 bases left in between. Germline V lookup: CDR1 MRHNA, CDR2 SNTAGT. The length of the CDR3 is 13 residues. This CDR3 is CASSDGPNTEAFF. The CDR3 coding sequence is TGTGCCAGCAGTGACGGGCCTAACACTGAAGCTTTCTTT.

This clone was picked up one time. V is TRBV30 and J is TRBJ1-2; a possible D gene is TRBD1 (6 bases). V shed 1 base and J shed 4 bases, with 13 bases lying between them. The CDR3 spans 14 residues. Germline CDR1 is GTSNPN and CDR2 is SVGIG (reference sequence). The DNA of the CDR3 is TGTGCCTGGAGTGCCAGGCGGGGGCCCTATGGCTACACCTTC. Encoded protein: CAWSARRGPYGYTF.

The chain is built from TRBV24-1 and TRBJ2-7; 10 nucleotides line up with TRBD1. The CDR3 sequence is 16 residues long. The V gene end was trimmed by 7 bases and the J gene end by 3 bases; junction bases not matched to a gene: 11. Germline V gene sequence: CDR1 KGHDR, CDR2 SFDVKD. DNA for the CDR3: TGTGCCACCAGAGCCGGGACAGGGGAAGGTGGCTACGAGCAGTACTTC. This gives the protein CATRAGTGEGGYEQYF.

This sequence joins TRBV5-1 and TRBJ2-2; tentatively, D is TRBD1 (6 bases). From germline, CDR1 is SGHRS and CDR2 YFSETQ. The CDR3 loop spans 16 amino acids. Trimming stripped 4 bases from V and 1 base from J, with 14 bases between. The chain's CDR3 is CASSPGAGVNTGELFF. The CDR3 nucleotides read TGCGCCAGCAGCCCCGGCGCAGGGGTGAACACCGGGGAGCTGTTTTTT.

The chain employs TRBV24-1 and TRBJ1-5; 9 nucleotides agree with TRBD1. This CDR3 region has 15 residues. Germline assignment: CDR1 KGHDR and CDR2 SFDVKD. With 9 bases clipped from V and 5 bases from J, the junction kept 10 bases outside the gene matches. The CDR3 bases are TGTGCCACCGCAAACCGGGGACAGGGACATCAGCCCCAGCATTTT. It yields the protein CATANRGQGHQPQHF.

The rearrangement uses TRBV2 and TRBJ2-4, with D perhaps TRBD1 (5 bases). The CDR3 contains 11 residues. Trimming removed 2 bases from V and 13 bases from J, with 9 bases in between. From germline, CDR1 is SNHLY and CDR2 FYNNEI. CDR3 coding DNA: TGTGCCAGCAGTGAACAGGGTGGCCAGTACTTC. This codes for CASSEQGGQYF.

CDR3 nucleotide sequence: TGTGCCAGCAGTTCCTCAGGAGGGACGGAAGCTTTCTTT. Amino acids: CASSSSGGTEAFF. The gene calls are TRBV6-5 and TRBJ1-1, with TRBD1 as a possible D gene (5 bases). Trimming stripped 4 bases from V and 8 bases from J, with 14 bases between. Germline CDR1 reads MNHEY; CDR2 reads SVGAGI. The CDR3 spans 13 residues.